Listed here is a single T cell receptor beta chain. The data derive from a study of blood T cells in healthy people across ages. Germline trimming cut 5 bases from V and 5 bases from J; bases unmatched to any gene: 2. CDR3 length: 12 amino acids. Per the germline V gene, CDR1 is GTSNPN and CDR2 is SVGIG (reference sequence). Primed by a sample-barcoded 5' primer and a J-beta primer mix, a second PCR proceeded for about 7 to 11 cycles. A 12-random-nucleotide template-switch adaptor tagged each cDNA molecule. Paired-end reads containing CDR3 totaled no fewer than 2.5 million for each sample. TCRdb ran MiXCR on the 5' RACE reads and lists one entry per CDR3 protein. This table holds 550,000 to 600,000 distinct CDR3 sequences, around 50% found once. The sample providers were healthy Caucasian people from Russia, aged about 6 to 90. Drawing of peripheral blood yielded about 9.7 milliliters from each donor.

The sequence derives from a man at least 80 years old in good health. This chain links TRBV30 with TRBJ2-2; TRBD2 matches at 7 bases. Sample: blood. CDR3 loop: CAWRDYTGELFF. The DNA of the CDR3 is TGTGCCTGGCGGGACTATACCGGGGAGCTGTTTTTT.